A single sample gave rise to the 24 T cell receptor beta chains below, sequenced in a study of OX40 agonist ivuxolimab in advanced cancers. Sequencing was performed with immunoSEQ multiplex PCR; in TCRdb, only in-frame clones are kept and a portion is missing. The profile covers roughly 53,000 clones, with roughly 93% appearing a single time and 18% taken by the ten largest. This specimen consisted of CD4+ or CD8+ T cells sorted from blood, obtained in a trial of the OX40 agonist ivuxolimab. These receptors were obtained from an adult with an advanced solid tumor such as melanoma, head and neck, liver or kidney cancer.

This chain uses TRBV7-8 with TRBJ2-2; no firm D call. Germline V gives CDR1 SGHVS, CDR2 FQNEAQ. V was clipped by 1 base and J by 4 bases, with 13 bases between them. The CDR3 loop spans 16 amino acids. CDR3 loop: CASSLGPTPGTGELFF. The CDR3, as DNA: TGTGCCAGCAGCTTAGGTCCTACCCCGGGCACCGGGGAGCTGTTTTTT.

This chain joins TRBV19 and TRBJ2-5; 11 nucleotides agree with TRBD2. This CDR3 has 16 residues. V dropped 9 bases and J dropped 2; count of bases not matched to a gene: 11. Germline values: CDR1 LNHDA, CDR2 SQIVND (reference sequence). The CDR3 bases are TGTGCCAGAGACCGGACTAGCGGGTACAATCAAGAGACCCAGTACTTC. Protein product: CARDRTSGYNQETQYF.

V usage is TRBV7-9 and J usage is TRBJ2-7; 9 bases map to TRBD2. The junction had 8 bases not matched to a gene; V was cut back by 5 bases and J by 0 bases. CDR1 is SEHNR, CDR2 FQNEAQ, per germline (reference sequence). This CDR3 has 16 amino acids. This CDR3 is CASSGGLALFSYEQYF. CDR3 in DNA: TGTGCCAGCAGCGGTGGACTAGCGCTTTTCTCCTACGAGCAGTACTTC.

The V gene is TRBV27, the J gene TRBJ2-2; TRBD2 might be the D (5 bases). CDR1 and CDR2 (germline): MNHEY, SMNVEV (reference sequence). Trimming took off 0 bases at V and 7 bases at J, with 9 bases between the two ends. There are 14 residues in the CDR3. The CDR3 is CASSLSQRGGELFF. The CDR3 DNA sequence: TGTGCCAGCAGTTTATCGCAACGGGGCGGGGAGCTGTTTTTT.

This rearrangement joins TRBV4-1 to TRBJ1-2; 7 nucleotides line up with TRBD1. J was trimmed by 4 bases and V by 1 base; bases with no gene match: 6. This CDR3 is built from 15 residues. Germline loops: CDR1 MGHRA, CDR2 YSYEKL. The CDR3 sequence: CASSQGDRVGYGYTF. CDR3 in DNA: TGCGCCAGCAGCCAAGGAGACAGGGTAGGCTATGGCTACACCTTC.

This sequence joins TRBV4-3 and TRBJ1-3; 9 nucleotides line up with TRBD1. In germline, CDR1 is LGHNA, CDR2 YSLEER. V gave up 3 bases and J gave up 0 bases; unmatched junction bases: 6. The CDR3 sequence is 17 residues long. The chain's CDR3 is CASSHRQGVSSGNTIYF. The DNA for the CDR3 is TGCGCCAGCAGCCACCGACAGGGGGTGAGCTCTGGAAACACCATATATTTT.

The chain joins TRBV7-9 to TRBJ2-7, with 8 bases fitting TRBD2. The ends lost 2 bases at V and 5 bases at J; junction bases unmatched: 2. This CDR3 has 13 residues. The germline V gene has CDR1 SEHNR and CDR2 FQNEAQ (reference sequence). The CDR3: CASSLTSGDEQYF. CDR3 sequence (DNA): TGTGCCAGCAGCTTAACTAGCGGAGACGAGCAGTACTTC.

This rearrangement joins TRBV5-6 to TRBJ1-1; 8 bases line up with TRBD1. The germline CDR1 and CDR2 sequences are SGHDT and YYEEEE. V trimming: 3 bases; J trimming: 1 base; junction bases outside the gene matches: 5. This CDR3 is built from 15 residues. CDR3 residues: CASSSTDRGNTEAFF. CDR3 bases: TGTGCCAGCAGCTCGACTGACAGGGGGAACACTGAAGCTTTCTTT.

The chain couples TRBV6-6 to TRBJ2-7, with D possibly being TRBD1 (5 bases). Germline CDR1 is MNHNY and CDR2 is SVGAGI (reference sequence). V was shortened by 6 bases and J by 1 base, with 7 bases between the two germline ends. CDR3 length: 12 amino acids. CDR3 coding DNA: TGTGCCAGCAGCCCAGGGTCCTACGAGCAGTACTTC. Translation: CASSPGSYEQYF.

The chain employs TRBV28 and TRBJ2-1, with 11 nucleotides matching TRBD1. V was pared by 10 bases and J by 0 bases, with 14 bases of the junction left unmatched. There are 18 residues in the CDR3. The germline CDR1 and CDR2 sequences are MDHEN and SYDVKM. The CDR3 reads CATHRTGGPFSSYNEQFF. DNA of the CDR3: TGTGCCACCCACCGGACAGGGGGCCCCTTCAGCTCCTACAATGAGCAGTTCTTC. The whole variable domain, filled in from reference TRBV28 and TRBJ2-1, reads DVKVTQSSRYLVKRTGEKVFLECVQDMDHENMFWYRQDPGLGLRLIYFSYDVKMKEKGDIPEGYSVSREKKERFSLILESASTNQTSMYLCATHRTGGPFSSYNEQFFGPGTRLTVL.

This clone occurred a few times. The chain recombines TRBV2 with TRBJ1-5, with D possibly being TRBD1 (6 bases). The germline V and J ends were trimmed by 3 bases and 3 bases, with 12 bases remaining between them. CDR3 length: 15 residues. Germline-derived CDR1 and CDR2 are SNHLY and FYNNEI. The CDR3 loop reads CASSETDRHNQPQHF. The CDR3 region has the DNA TGTGCCAGCAGTGAGACGGACAGACACAATCAGCCCCAGCATTTT.

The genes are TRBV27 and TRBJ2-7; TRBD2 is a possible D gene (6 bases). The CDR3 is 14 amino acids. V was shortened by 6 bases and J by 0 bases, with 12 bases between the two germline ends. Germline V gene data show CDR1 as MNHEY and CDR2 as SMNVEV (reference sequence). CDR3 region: CASSLAMYSYEQYF. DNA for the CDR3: TGTGCCAGCAGCCTAGCGATGTACTCCTACGAGCAGTACTTC.

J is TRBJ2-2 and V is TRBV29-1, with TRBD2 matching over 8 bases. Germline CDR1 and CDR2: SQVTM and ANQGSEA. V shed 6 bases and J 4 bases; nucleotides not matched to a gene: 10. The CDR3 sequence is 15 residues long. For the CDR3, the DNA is TGCAGCGTGATCAGCGGGAGTTCAGCCACCGGGGAGCTGTTTTTT. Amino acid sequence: CSVISGSSATGELFF.

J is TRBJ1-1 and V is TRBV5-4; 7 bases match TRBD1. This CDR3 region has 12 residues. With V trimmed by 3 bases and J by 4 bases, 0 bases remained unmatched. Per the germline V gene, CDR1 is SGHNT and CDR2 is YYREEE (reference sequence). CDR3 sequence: CASSWDSTEAFF. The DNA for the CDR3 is TGTGCCAGCAGCTGGGACAGCACTGAAGCTTTCTTT.

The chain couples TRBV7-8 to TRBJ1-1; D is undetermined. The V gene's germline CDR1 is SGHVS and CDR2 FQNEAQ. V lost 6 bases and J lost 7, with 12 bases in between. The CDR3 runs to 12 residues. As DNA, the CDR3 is TGTGCCAGCAGATCGACGGCCGGTGAAGCTTTCTTT. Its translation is CASRSTAGEAFF.

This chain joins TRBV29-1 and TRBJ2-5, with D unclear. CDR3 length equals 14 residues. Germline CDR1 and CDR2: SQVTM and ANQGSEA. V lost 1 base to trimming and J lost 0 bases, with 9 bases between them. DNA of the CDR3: TGCAGCGTTGAAGTCCCCTGGCACCAAGAGACCCAGTACTTC. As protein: CSVEVPWHQETQYF.

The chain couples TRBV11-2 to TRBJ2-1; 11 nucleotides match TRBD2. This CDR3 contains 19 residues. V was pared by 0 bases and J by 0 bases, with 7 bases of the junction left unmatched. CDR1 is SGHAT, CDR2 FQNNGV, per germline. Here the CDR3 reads CASSLEIGLAGLSYNEQFF. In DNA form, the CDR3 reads TGTGCCAGCAGCTTAGAAATAGGACTAGCGGGTCTCTCCTACAATGAGCAGTTCTTC.

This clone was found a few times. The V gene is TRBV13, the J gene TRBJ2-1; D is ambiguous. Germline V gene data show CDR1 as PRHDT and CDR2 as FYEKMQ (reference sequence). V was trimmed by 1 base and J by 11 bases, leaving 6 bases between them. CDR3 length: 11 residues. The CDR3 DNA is TGTGCCAGCAGCTTAGACCCAAAGCAGTTCTTC. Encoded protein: CASSLDPKQFF.

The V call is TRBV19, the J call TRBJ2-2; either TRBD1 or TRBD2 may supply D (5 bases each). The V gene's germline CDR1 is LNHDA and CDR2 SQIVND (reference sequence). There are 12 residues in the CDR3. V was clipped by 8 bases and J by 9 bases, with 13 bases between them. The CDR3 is CASATGTRELFF. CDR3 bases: TGTGCCAGTGCAACCGGGACCCGGGAGCTGTTTTTT.

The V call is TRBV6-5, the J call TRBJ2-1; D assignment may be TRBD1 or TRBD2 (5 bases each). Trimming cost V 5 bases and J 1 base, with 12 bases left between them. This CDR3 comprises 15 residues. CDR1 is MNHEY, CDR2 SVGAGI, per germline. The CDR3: CASSTGTSSYNEQFF. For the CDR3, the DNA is TGTGCCAGCAGTACCGGGACCTCGTCCTACAATGAGCAGTTCTTC.

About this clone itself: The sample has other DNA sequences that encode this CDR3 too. CDR3: CASWGGWGYGYTF. CDR3 sequence (DNA): TGTGCCAGCTGGGGTGGCTGGGGCTATGGCTACACCTTC. This chain connects TRBV5-6 to TRBJ1-2; D ambiguous. Germline lookup yields CDR1 SGHDT and CDR2 YYEEEE. V shed 7 bases and J shed 4 bases, with 14 bases lying between them. The CDR3 spans 13 residues.

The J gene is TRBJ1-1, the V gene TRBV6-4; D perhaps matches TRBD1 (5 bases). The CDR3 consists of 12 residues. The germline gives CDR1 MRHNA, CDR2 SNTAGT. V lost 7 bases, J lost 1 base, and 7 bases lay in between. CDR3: CASKGQNTEAFF. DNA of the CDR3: TGTGCCAGCAAAGGACAGAACACTGAAGCTTTCTTT.

CDR3: CASSFAGQGLYEQYF. DNA for the CDR3: TGTGCCAGCAGTTTCGCGGGACAGGGTTTATACGAGCAGTACTTC. The chain carries TRBV27 and TRBJ2-7; TRBD1 aligns across 9 bases. V lost 3 bases and J lost 4; bases outside the gene matches: 7. This CDR3 has 15 residues. Germline V gives CDR1 MNHEY, CDR2 SMNVEV (reference sequence).

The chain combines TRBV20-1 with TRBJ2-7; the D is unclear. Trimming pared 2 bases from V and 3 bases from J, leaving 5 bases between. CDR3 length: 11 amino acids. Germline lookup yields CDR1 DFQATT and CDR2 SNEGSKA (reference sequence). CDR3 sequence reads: CSARKDYEQYF. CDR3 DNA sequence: TGCAGTGCTAGAAAAGACTACGAGCAGTACTTC.